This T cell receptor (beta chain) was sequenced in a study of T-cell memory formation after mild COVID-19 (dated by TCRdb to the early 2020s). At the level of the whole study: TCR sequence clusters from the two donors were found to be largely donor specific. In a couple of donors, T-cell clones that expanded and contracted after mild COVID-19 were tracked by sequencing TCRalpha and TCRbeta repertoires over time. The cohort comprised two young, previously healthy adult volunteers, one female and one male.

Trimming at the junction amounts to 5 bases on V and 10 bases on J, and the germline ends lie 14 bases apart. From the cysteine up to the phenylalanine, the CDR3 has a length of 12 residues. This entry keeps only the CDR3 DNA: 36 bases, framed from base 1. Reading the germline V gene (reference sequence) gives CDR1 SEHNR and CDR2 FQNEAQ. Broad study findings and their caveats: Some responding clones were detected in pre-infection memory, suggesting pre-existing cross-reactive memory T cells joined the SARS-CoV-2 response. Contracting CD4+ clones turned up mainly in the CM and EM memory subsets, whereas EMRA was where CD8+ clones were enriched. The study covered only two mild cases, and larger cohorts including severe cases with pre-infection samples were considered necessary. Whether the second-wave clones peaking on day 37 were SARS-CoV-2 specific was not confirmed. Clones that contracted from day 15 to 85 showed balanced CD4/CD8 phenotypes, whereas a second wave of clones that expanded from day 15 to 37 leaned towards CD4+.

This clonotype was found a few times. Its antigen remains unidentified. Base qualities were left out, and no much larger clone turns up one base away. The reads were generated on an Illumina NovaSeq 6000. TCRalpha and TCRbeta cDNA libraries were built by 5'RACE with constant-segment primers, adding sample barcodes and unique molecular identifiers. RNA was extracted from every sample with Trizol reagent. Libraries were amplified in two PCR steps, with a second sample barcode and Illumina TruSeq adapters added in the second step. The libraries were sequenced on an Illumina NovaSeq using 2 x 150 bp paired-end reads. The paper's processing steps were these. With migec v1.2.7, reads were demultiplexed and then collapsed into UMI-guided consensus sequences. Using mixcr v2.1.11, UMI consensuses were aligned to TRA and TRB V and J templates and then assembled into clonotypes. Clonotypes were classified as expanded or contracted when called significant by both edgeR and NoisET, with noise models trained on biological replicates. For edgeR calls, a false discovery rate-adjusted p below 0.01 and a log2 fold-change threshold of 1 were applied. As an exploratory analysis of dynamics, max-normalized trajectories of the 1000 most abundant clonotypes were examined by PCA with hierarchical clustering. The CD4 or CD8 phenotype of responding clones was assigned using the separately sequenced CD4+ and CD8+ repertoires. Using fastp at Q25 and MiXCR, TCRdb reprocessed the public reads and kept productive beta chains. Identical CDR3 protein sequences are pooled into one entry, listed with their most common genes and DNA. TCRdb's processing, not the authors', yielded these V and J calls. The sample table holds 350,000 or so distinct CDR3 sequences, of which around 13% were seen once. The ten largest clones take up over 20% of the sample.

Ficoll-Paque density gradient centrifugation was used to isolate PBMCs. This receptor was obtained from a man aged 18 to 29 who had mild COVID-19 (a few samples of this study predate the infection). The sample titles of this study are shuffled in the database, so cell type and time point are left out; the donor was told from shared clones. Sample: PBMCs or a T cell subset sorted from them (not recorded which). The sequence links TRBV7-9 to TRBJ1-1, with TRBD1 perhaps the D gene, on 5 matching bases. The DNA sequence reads TGTGCCAGCAGCGCCGTAGGGGACGTAGCTTTCTTT. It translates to CASSAVGDVAFF.